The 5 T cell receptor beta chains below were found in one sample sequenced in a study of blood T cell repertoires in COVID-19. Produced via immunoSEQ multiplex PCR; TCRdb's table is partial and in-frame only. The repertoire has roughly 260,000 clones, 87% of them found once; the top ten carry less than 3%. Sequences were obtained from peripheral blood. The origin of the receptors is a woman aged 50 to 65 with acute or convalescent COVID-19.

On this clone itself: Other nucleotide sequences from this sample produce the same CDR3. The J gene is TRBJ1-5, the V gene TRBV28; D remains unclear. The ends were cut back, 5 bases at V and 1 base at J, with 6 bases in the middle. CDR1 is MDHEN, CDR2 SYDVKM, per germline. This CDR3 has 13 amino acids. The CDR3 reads CASSPPSNQPQHF. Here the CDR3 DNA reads TGTGCCAGCAGTCCTCCCAGCAATCAGCCCCAGCATTTT.

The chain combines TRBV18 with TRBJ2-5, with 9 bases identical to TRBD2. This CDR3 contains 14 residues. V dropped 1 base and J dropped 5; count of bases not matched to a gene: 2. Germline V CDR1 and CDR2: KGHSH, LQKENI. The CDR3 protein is CASSPRTSDETQYF. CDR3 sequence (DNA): TGTGCCAGCTCACCACGGACTAGCGATGAGACCCAGTACTTC. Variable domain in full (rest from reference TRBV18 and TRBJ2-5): NAGVMQNPRHLVRRRGQEARLRCSPMKGHSHVYWYRQLPEEGLKFMVYLQKENIIDESGMPKERFSAEFPKEGPSILRIQQVVRGDSAAYFCASSPRTSDETQYFGPGTRLLVL.

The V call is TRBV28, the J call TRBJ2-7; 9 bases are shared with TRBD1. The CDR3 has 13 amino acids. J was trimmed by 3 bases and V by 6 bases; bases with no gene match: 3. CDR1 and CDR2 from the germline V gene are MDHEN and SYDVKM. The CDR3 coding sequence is TGTGCCAGCAGACGACAGGGGGTCTACGAGCAGTACTTC. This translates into CASRRQGVYEQYF.

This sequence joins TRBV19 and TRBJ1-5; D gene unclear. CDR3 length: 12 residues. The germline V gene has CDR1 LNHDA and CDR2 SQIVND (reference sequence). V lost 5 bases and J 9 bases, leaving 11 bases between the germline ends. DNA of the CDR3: TGTGCCAGTAGTTTTCCCCCCTCGCCCCAGCATTTT. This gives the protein CASSFPPSPQHF.

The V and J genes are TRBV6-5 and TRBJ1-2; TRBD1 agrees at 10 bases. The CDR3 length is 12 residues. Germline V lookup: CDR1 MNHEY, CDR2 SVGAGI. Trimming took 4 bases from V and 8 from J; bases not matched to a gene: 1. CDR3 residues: CASSLGQGGYTF. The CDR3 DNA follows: TGTGCCAGCAGTTTGGGACAGGGGGGCTACACCTTC.